The 13 T cell receptor beta chains below come from one sample, sequenced in a study of CD8 T cells in Susac syndrome. Random hexamers were used to reverse transcribe an amount of roughly 0.5 to 1 ug RNA. TCRdb called the immunoSEQ multiplex PCR reads again in MiXCR, with one record for every CDR3 protein. The sample comprises approximately 49,000 distinct CDR3 sequences, around 93% of which are singletons, and approximately 0.8% rests with the top ten. The sample was CD8+ T cells from PBMCs. The receptors were sampled from a human donor with Susac syndrome.

This clonotype was picked up one time. The V and J genes are TRBV6-5 and TRBJ2-7; D might be TRBD1 (6 bases). This CDR3 has 13 residues. CDR1 is MNHEY and CDR2 is SVGAGI in the germline V gene. V shed 0 bases and J shed 6 bases, with 9 bases lying between them. The CDR3 reads CASSYSQGSEQYF. The CDR3 DNA reads as TGTGCCAGCAGTTACTCACAGGGAAGCGAGCAGTACTTC.

CDR3 loop: CASSLIPASNYGYTF. For the CDR3, the DNA is TGTGCCAGCAGCTTAATTCCAGCGTCTAACTATGGCTACACCTTC. The rearrangement joins TRBV7-3 to TRBJ1-2; D gene unclear. Deletions cut 1 base from V and 0 bases from J, with 9 bases between. Germline CDR1 reads SGHTA; CDR2 reads FQGTGA. The CDR3 is made up of 15 amino acids.

The V call is TRBV7-3, the J call TRBJ2-7, with 9 bases lining up with TRBD2. The CDR3 runs to 13 residues. J gave up 5 bases and V 6 bases, and 5 bases lay outside the gene matches. The V gene's germline CDR1 is SGHTA and CDR2 FQGTGA. CDR3 sequence reads: CASSISGGNEQYF. The CDR3 nucleotides are TGTGCCAGCAGTATTAGCGGGGGCAACGAGCAGTACTTC. Supplemented by reference TRBV7-3 and TRBJ2-7, the full variable domain reads GAGVSQTPSNKVTEKGKYVELRCDPISGHTALYWYRQSLGQGPEFLIYFQGTGAADDSGLPNDRFFAVRPEGSVSTLKIQRTERGDSAVYLCASSISGGNEQYFGPGTRLTVT.

This chain connects TRBV7-9 to TRBJ1-6; D perhaps matches TRBD1 (6 bases). The CDR3 has 17 residues. Germline loops: CDR1 SEHNR, CDR2 FQNEAQ (reference sequence). Trimming left V 5 bases short and J 3 bases short, with 17 bases between. CDR3 DNA: TGTGCCAGCAGCACCCAAACGGACAGCCTCTATAATTCACCCCTCCACTTT. Its translation: CASSTQTDSLYNSPLHF.

The chain combines TRBV27 with TRBJ2-7; 10 bases match TRBD1. The V gene's germline CDR1 is MNHEY and CDR2 SMNVEV (reference sequence). The CDR3 is 16 residues long. The J segment lost 4 bases and the V segment lost 2 bases, leaving 8 bases of the junction unmatched. The DNA of the CDR3 is TGTGCCAGCAGTTTAATTTGGGACAGGGGTCGTTACGAGCAGTACTTC. Translation: CASSLIWDRGRYEQYF.

J is TRBJ2-7 and V is TRBV4-1; no firm D call. The V gene lost 4 bases and the J gene lost 5 bases, with 15 bases spanning the gap. In germline, CDR1 is MGHRA, CDR2 YSYEKL. CDR3 size: 14 residues. The CDR3 nucleotides read TGCGCCAGCAGCCCTGCCCTTTTCCACGACGAGCAGTACTTC. This encodes CASSPALFHDEQYF.

The chain has TRBV29-1 and TRBJ1-1; D is undetermined. CDR1 is SQVTM and CDR2 is ANQGSEA in the germline V gene. V shed 0 bases and J shed 0 bases, with 23 bases lying between them. This CDR3 region has 19 residues. CDR3 sequence: CSVEDLNVHLIDMNTEAFF. As DNA, the CDR3 is TGCAGCGTTGAAGATTTGAACGTACACCTCATTGACATGAACACTGAAGCTTTCTTT.

This sequence joins TRBV4-3 and TRBJ1-5; D gene uncertain. This CDR3 region has 15 residues. Per the germline V gene, CDR1 is LGHNA and CDR2 is YSLEER. The ends were cut back, 2 bases at V and 0 bases at J, with 8 bases in the middle. The CDR3 sequence: CASSQLYPSNQPQHF. The CDR3 coding sequence is TGCGCCAGCAGCCAATTGTATCCTAGCAATCAGCCCCAGCATTTT.

V gene TRBV6-2 or TRBV6-3 combines with J gene TRBJ2-1, with D possibly being TRBD2 (6 bases). This CDR3 is built from 12 residues. The V end was cut by 7 bases, the J end by 10 bases, with 14 bases between. Germline-derived CDR1 and CDR2 are MNHEY and SVGEGT. Here the CDR3 DNA reads TGTGCCAGCACTCTTACTGGACTAGAGCAGTTCTTC. It codes for CASTLTGLEQFF.

This rearrangement joins TRBV18 to TRBJ2-1; D is uncertain. This CDR3 has 16 amino acids. Trimming took off 3 bases at V and 5 bases at J, with 17 bases between the two ends. Germline loops: CDR1 KGHSH, CDR2 LQKENI. DNA for the CDR3: TGTGCCAGCTCACCCCAGACAATATCTGAGGACAATGAGCAGTTCTTC. Translation gives CASSPQTISEDNEQFF.

The rearrangement uses TRBV28 and TRBJ2-7; 7 nucleotides agree with TRBD1. V lost 6 bases, J lost 4 bases, and 9 bases stayed unmatched. The CDR3 length is 14 residues. Germline V lookup: CDR1 MDHEN, CDR2 SYDVKM. The CDR3 sequence: CASRRRDSLYEQYF. The DNA of the CDR3 is TGTGCCAGCAGGCGACGGGACAGCCTATACGAGCAGTACTTC.

J is TRBJ2-7 and V is TRBV2, with D uncertain. Trimming removed 4 bases from V and 6 bases from J, with 4 bases in between. CDR3 length: 10 amino acids. Germline-derived CDR1 and CDR2 are SNHLY and FYNNEI. This CDR3 is CASSVGEQYF. Here the CDR3 DNA reads TGTGCCAGCAGTGTTGGCGAGCAGTACTTC.

This clonotype is categorized as medium-sized. V gene TRBV2 combines with J gene TRBJ2-3, with D perhaps TRBD2 (6 bases). V shed 4 bases and J shed 2 bases, with 13 bases lying between them. The germline V gene has CDR1 SNHLY and CDR2 FYNNEI. The CDR3 length is 15 residues. The chain's CDR3 is CASSVTSSNTDTQYF. The CDR3 DNA follows: TGTGCCAGCAGTGTAACTAGCTCAAACACAGATACGCAGTATTTT.